These 22 T cell receptor beta chains were sequenced from one sample in a study of low-dose radiotherapy and immunotherapy resistance in tumors. TRAV and TRBV primers primed cDNA for both TCRalpha and TCRbeta. TCRs were put through approximately 20 PCR cycles of amplification with Phusion. A constant-region primer and the V-primer adapter served as the primer pair. TCRdb reprocessed the reads with MiXCR, giving one entry per CDR3 protein. The sample carries 65,000 to 95,000 distinct CDR3 sequences, less than 20% recorded once. Time point indicated: after trial treatment. Treatment: LDRT plus nivolumab, ipilimumab, low-dose cyclophosphamide and aspirin (RACIN trial). The material was PBMCs, obtained after low-dose radiotherapy plus immunotherapy. The receptors were gathered from a male donor with prostate cancer.

This clonotype occurred many times. The chain recombines TRBV25-1 with TRBJ1-2; the match to TRBD1 covers 9 bases. Germline V gives CDR1 MGHDK, CDR2 SYGVNS. This CDR3 is 13 amino acids long. Trimming removed 2 bases from V and 7 bases from J; junction bases left unmatched: 2. The CDR3 reads CASSEGTGSGYTF. CDR3 nucleotide sequence: TGTGCCAGCAGTGAAGGGACAGGGTCTGGCTACACCTTC.

As concerns this clonotype: A far larger clone is off by one base, so a read error is likely. The chain carries TRBV29-1 and TRBJ2-5; TRBD2 is a possible D gene (6 bases). The germline V gene encodes CDR1 SQVTM and CDR2 ANQGSEA. The CDR3 is 12 residues long. Deletions cut 6 bases from V and 11 bases from J, with 19 bases between. CDR3 sequence: CSVGTGLGEQYF. In nucleotides, the CDR3 is TGCAGCGTCGGGACTGGCTTGGGTGAGCAGTACTTC.

This clonotype was counted at least ten times. The gene calls are TRBV7-2 and TRBJ2-3; D may correspond to TRBD1 or TRBD2 (5 bases each). Trimming stripped 5 bases from V and 7 bases from J, with 19 bases between. Germline lookup yields CDR1 SGHTA and CDR2 FQGNSA. The CDR3 has 15 amino acids. Written as DNA, the CDR3 is TGTGCCAGCAGCCCCCCCGGGACCGTAAGAAATACGCAGTATTTT. Translation: CASSPPGTVRNTQYF. The whole variable domain, remainder taken from reference TRBV7-2 and TRBJ2-3, is GAGVSQSPSNKVTEKGKDVELRCDPISGHTALYWYRQSLGQGLEFLIYFQGNSAPDKSGLPSDRFSAERTGGSVSTLTIQRTQQEDSAVYLCASSPPGTVRNTQYFGPGTRLTVL.

This clonotype was seen repeatedly, ten times or more. The chain carries TRBV4-1 and TRBJ2-7; TRBD2 might be the D (6 bases). The germline V gene encodes CDR1 MGHRA and CDR2 YSYEKL. This CDR3 comprises 15 residues. The V end lost 2 bases, the J end lost 5 bases, and 16 bases lay between the germline ends. Here the CDR3 DNA reads TGCGCCAGCAGCCAATCAACGCTAGCGATGAACGAGCAGTACTTC. This translates into CASSQSTLAMNEQYF.

This clonotype was observed many times. The chain employs TRBV14 and TRBJ1-2; 7 bases are shared with TRBD1. This CDR3 is 13 amino acids long. Germline V lookup: CDR1 SGHDN, CDR2 FVKESK. V shed 2 bases and J 8 bases; nucleotides not matched to a gene: 5. The CDR3 coding sequence is TGTGCCAGCAGCCAAAAACAGGGGAGGGGCTACACCTTC. Translated, it gives CASSQKQGRGYTF.

This clonotype was counted many times. This chain uses TRBV20-1 with TRBJ2-1; 11 bases are a match to TRBD2. CDR1 DFQATT and CDR2 SNEGSKA come from the germline V gene (reference sequence). This CDR3 comprises 14 residues. The V and J ends lost 7 bases and 6 bases, in that order; junction bases with no gene match: 8. Here the CDR3 reads CSGIGLAGPNEQFF. The CDR3 nucleotides are TGCAGTGGTATCGGACTAGCGGGTCCCAATGAGCAGTTCTTC.

This clonotype was observed many times. V is TRBV7-2 and J is TRBJ1-2; 9 nucleotides align to TRBD1. Germline V CDR1 and CDR2: SGHTA, FQGNSA. The CDR3 runs 14 residues. V gave up 6 bases and J gave up 5 bases; unmatched junction bases: 7. CDR3 sequence reads: CASRAGTGMYGYTF. In nucleotides, the CDR3 is TGTGCCAGCAGAGCCGGGACAGGGATGTATGGCTACACCTTC.

This clonotype was found many times. The chain uses TRBV20-1 and TRBJ2-5, with a weak D call TRBD1 (6 bases). Germline CDR1 reads DFQATT; CDR2 reads SNEGSKA (reference sequence). V was cut by 3 bases and J by 5 bases, with 19 bases left in between. The CDR3 consists of 15 residues. The CDR3 here is CSARKQGITRETQYF. CDR3 DNA sequence: TGCAGTGCTAGGAAACAGGGAATAACAAGGGAGACCCAGTACTTC.

Only a few counts were recorded for this clonotype. The chain joins TRBV7-2 to TRBJ2-1; TRBD2 might be the D (5 bases). Trimming left V 6 bases short and J 10 bases short, with 10 bases between. The CDR3 contains 11 residues. Germline-derived CDR1 and CDR2 are SGHTA and FQGNSA. The CDR3 sequence is CASSPEREQFF. CDR3 DNA: TGTGCCAGCAGTCCAGAGCGGGAGCAGTTCTTC. Drawing the rest from reference TRBV7-2 and TRBJ2-1, the complete variable domain is GAGVSQSPSNKVTEKGKDVELRCDPISGHTALYWYRQSLGQGLEFLIYFQGNSAPDKSGLPSDRFSAERTGGSVSTLTIQRTQQEDSAVYLCASSPEREQFFGPGTRLTVL.

This clonotype was counted a single time. This chain joins TRBV7-2 and TRBJ2-2; D is unclear. The germline CDR1 and CDR2 sequences are SGHTA and FQGNSA. There are 12 residues in the CDR3. Trimming shortened V by 0 bases and J by 7 bases, and 3 bases separated the two germline ends. The CDR3 is CASSLAVGELFF. As DNA, the CDR3 is TGTGCCAGCAGCTTAGCCGTCGGGGAGCTGTTTTTT.

This clonotype has just one count. A far larger clone is one nucleotide away, so this likely arose from a read error. The CDR3 protein is CASSLSGLRYVYTF. CDR3 nucleotide sequence: TGTGCCAGCAGTTTATCGGGACTTCGCTATGTCTACACCTTC. This sequence joins TRBV27 and TRBJ1-2; possibly TRBD1 for D (5 bases). The germline CDR1 and CDR2 sequences are MNHEY and SMNVEV (reference sequence). The length of the CDR3 is 14 residues.

The table lists this clonotype with a count of one. This sequence is one base from a far larger clone and is likely a read error. The chain couples TRBV10-2 to TRBJ2-5; TRBD1 or TRBD2 may be the D gene (5 bases each). Germline V lookup: CDR1 WSHSY, CDR2 SAAADI. Trimming cost V 8 bases and J 11 bases, with 24 bases left between them. CDR3 length: 14 residues. This chain's CDR3 is CASVRDASYNEQYF. The CDR3 DNA reads as TGCGCCAGCGTACGGGACGCCTCCTACAATGAGCAGTACTTC.

In this sample, this clonotype turned up many times. The chain is built from TRBV7-2 and TRBJ1-1; D is ambiguous. This CDR3 contains 13 residues. Germline CDR1 SGHTA, CDR2 FQGNSA. Trimming removed 3 bases from V and 1 base from J, with 6 bases in between. The CDR3 reads CASSFGGNTEAFF. The CDR3 bases are TGTGCCAGCAGCTTCGGCGGGAACACTGAAGCTTTCTTT. Based on the CDR3 plus reference TRBV7-2 and TRBJ1-1, the full variable domain is GAGVSQSPSNKVTEKGKDVELRCDPISGHTALYWYRQSLGQGLEFLIYFQGNSAPDKSGLPSDRFSAERTGGSVSTLTIQRTQQEDSAVYLCASSFGGNTEAFFGQGTRLTVV.

This clonotype was recorded at least ten times. The V call is TRBV20-1, the J call TRBJ1-5, with D perhaps matching TRBD1 (5 bases). Between the trimmed V and J ends, which lost 6 bases and 2 bases, there was a span of 17 bases. The germline CDR1 and CDR2 sequences are DFQATT and SNEGSKA (reference sequence). The CDR3 is 15 residues long. This CDR3 reads CSAQHEGGGNQPQHF. The DNA for the CDR3 is TGCAGTGCCCAGCATGAAGGAGGGGGCAATCAGCCCCAGCATTTT.

The chain is built from TRBV3-1 and TRBJ1-1; the D gene is possibly TRBD1 (6 bases). The V end was cut by 1 base, the J end by 0 bases, with 9 bases between. This CDR3 has 15 residues. Looked up from germline, CDR1 is LGHDT and CDR2 is YNNKEL (reference sequence). The CDR3 sequence: CASSQVGGMNTEAFF. The CDR3 region has the DNA TGTGCCAGCAGCCAAGTGGGGGGCATGAACACTGAAGCTTTCTTT.

This clonotype was found many times. The rearrangement uses TRBV16 and TRBJ2-7; 7 bases match TRBD1. Trimming took 2 bases from V and 0 from J; bases not matched to a gene: 1. CDR3 length: 14 amino acids. Germline V gene lookup returns CDR1 KGHSY and CDR2 FQNENV. CDR3 sequence (DNA): TGTGCCAGCAGCCAAGACAGGGTCTCCTACGAGCAGTACTTC. As protein: CASSQDRVSYEQYF.

Remarks on this clonotype: It differs at one base from a far larger clone, so likely a read error. The rearrangement joins TRBV24-1 to TRBJ2-2; D possibly corresponds to TRBD2 (5 bases). This CDR3 comprises 14 residues. Per germline, CDR1 KGHDR and CDR2 SFDVKD. Trimming removed 4 bases at V and 4 bases at J, with 9 bases between. The CDR3 bases are TGTGCCACCAGTGACGGGGTTGGCACCGGGGAGCTGTTTTTT. This encodes CATSDGVGTGELFF.

Ten or more counts support this clonotype. The rearrangement links TRBV20-1 to TRBJ2-7; a possible D gene is TRBD1 (6 bases). Trimming removed 0 bases at V and 0 bases at J, with 15 bases between. This CDR3 region has 16 residues. The V gene's germline CDR1 is DFQATT and CDR2 SNEGSKA (reference sequence). CDR3 DNA: TGCAGTGCTAGAGATCTGGCAGGGGAGAGCTCCTACGAGCAGTACTTC. It encodes CSARDLAGESSYEQYF.

This clonotype was found many times. The chain combines TRBV4-3 with TRBJ2-1, with D possibly matching TRBD1 (5 bases). Germline V gene lookup returns CDR1 LGHNA and CDR2 YSLEER. The length of the CDR3 is 13 residues. V lost 3 bases to trimming and J lost 2 bases, with 5 bases between them. For the CDR3, the DNA is TGCGCCAGCAGCCAGGACACCTACAATGAGCAGTTCTTC. Its protein product is CASSQDTYNEQFF.

This clonotype was found many times. This chain links TRBV4-3 with TRBJ2-1, with TRBD2 matching 11 bases. CDR3 length equals 19 residues. After removal of 0 bases from V and 1 base from J, the junction contained 8 bases not matched to a gene. CDR1 is LGHNA, CDR2 YSLEER, per germline. The CDR3 loop reads CASSQDPLTSGVSYNEQFF. The CDR3 bases are TGCGCCAGCAGCCAAGATCCCCTGACTAGCGGGGTTTCCTACAATGAGCAGTTCTTC.

This clonotype has just one count. A far larger clone is one nucleotide away, so this likely arose from a read error. The chain couples TRBV10-3 to TRBJ2-7, with D tentatively TRBD2 (5 bases). In germline, CDR1 is ENHRY, CDR2 SYGVKD. V lost 7 bases and J 7 bases, leaving 17 bases between the germline ends. This CDR3 has 13 amino acids. The CDR3 DNA follows: TGTGCCATCAAGGACTCCTCCTACAATGAGCAGTACTTC. It encodes CAIKDSSYNEQYF.

This clonotype was seen repeatedly, ten times or more. V usage is TRBV27 and J usage is TRBJ1-2; 8 nucleotides agree with TRBD1. Germline V gene sequence: CDR1 MNHEY, CDR2 SMNVEV (reference sequence). This CDR3 spans 15 amino acids. V lost 1 base and J lost 4; bases outside the gene matches: 5. DNA for the CDR3: TGTGCCAGCAGTTTATTAGGACAGGGTTCCTATGGCTACACCTTC. Translating it yields CASSLLGQGSYGYTF.